This passage covers 5 T cell receptor beta chains from one sample sequenced in a study of blood T cell repertoires in COVID-19. TCRdb's copy holds only in-frame clones and misses some; the assay was immunoSEQ multiplex PCR. The sample has approximately 150,000 clones, more than 75% seen once; the top ten hold less than 3.5%. Source material: peripheral blood. The receptors were sampled from a human donor with acute or convalescent COVID-19. The donor label of this sample is uncertain.

The rearrangement joins TRBV20-1 to TRBJ2-1; D gene unclear. The CDR3 has 11 residues. Germline V gene lookup returns CDR1 DFQATT and CDR2 SNEGSKA (reference sequence). V was trimmed by 6 bases and J by 7 bases, leaving 10 bases between them. The CDR3 spells CSAIERNEQFF. CDR3 DNA sequence: TGCAGTGCGATTGAGCGAAATGAGCAGTTCTTC.

This chain joins TRBV5-5 and TRBJ1-3, with TRBD1 matching over 8 bases. Germline loops: CDR1 SGHKS, CDR2 YYEKEE (reference sequence). CDR3 length: 19 residues. The V gene end was trimmed by 3 bases and the J gene end by 0 bases; junction bases not matched to a gene: 14. As DNA, the CDR3 is TGTGCCAGCAGCTGGATTGGGTCCAGGGGGCCATCCTCTGGAAACACCATATATTTT. Residues: CASSWIGSRGPSSGNTIYF.

This chain joins TRBV7-8 and TRBJ1-4; 10 nucleotides match TRBD1. The V and J ends lost 3 bases and 7 bases, in that order; junction bases with no gene match: 5. Germline lookup yields CDR1 SGHVS and CDR2 FQNEAQ. The CDR3 contains 15 residues. For the CDR3, the DNA is TGTGCCAGCAGCTTGGACGGGACAGGGGCTGAAAAACTGTTTTTT. As protein: CASSLDGTGAEKLFF.

The V gene is TRBV20-1, the J gene TRBJ1-1; 7 bases are a match to TRBD1. The CDR3 length is 14 residues. Germline values: CDR1 DFQATT, CDR2 SNEGSKA (reference sequence). Trimming cost V 3 bases and J 6 bases; bases outside gene matches: 10. CDR3 residues: CSASRTGGRAEAFF. The CDR3 coding sequence is TGCAGTGCTAGTCGGACAGGTGGTCGTGCTGAAGCTTTCTTT.

This clone was counted only a few times. The rearrangement links TRBV7-8 to TRBJ2-5; 8 positions match TRBD2. This CDR3 is built from 17 residues. V shed 6 bases and J 0 bases; nucleotides not matched to a gene: 12. CDR1 and CDR2 from the germline V gene are SGHVS and FQNEAQ. In nucleotides, the CDR3 is TGTGCCAGCAGTTATCCCCCCTCGGGGGGGTACCAAGAGACCCAGTACTTC. It is translated as CASSYPPSGGYQETQYF.